Listed here are 26 T cell receptor beta chains from one sample, sequenced in a study of post-analysis software for immune sequencing data. Unique molecular identifiers had been added to the TCR beta cDNA libraries. Via MiXCR, TCRdb re-called the PCR reads, giving one row per CDR3 protein. The sample carries 650,000 to 900,000 distinct CDR3 sequences, 46% recorded once. General observations from the study: The study found TRBV5-6, TRBV5-1 and TRBV20-1 among 4 or 5 TRBV segments more frequent in patients than controls.

What these receptors recognize is not known. What was sequenced was blood. These receptors were taken from a girl between 10 and 17 years old with multiple sclerosis.

This sequence joins TRBV5-1 and TRBJ2-1; 13 nucleotides align to TRBD2. V dropped 1 base and J dropped 9; count of bases not matched to a gene: 4. The CDR3 has 15 residues. Germline V gene sequence: CDR1 SGHRS, CDR2 YFSETQ. In DNA, the CDR3 is TGCGCCAGCAGCTTGTTACTAGCGGGGGGGTCTGAGCAGTTCTTC. It translates to CASSLLLAGGSEQFF.

This clonotype showed up just a few times. V usage is TRBV20-1 and J usage is TRBJ2-7; tentative D call: TRBD2 (5 bases). V lost 2 bases and J lost 2, with 19 bases in between. The CDR3 has 16 amino acids. In germline, CDR1 is DFQATT, CDR2 SNEGSKA (reference sequence). CDR3 residues: CSARSGIGLGAYEQYF. DNA of the CDR3: TGCAGTGCTAGATCGGGGATAGGGTTGGGCGCCTACGAGCAGTACTTC.

This clonotype was observed once. The chain combines TRBV20-1 with TRBJ2-3, with TRBD1 matching over 8 bases. The CDR3 loop spans 15 amino acids. Unmatched junction bases numbered 9, after V lost 5 bases and J lost 2 bases. Germline CDR1 and CDR2: DFQATT and SNEGSKA (reference sequence). The CDR3 region is CSAGRDRRLTDTQYF. DNA of the CDR3: TGCAGTGCTGGAAGGGACAGGAGACTCACAGATACGCAGTATTTT.

The chain couples TRBV10-3 to TRBJ2-1, with 10 bases fitting TRBD2. CDR1 and CDR2 (germline): ENHRY, SYGVKD. Trimming at V came to 6 bases and at J to 8 bases, leaving 4 bases not matched to a gene. The CDR3 length is 13 residues. CDR3 loop: CAIRAGTSDEQFF. The CDR3 coding sequence is TGTGCCATCAGGGCCGGGACTAGCGATGAGCAGTTCTTC.

This rearrangement joins TRBV11-2 to TRBJ2-1; 8 bases are a match to TRBD2. Germline V gene lookup returns CDR1 SGHAT and CDR2 FQNNGV. The CDR3 covers 16 residues. Germline trimming cut 5 bases from V and 9 bases from J; bases unmatched to any gene: 15. CDR3 residues: CASSQIAGPGYGEQFF. The CDR3 DNA sequence: TGTGCCAGCAGCCAGATAGCGGGACCCGGTTATGGTGAGCAGTTCTTC.

The rearrangement joins TRBV20-1 to TRBJ2-7, with 8 nucleotides matching TRBD2. The J call may be in error: the DNA end matches TRBJ2-5 better. In germline, CDR1 is DFQATT, CDR2 SNEGSKA (reference sequence). The CDR3 is 16 amino acids. CDR3 sequence reads: CSARHLEREMGETQYF. In nucleotides, the CDR3 is TGCAGTGCTAGACATCTCGAGCGGGAGATGGGAGAGACCCAGTACTTC.

This CDR3 reads CASSFPLRDRRSYEQYF. The CDR3 nucleotides read TGTGCCAGCAGTTTCCCCCTTCGGGACAGGCGCTCCTACGAGCAGTACTTC. The chain couples TRBV28 to TRBJ2-7; 8 bases agree with TRBD1. This CDR3 region has 17 residues. With 3 bases clipped from V and 0 bases from J, the junction kept 10 bases outside the gene matches. Germline V gene sequence: CDR1 MDHEN, CDR2 SYDVKM. Drawing the rest from reference TRBV28 and TRBJ2-7, the complete variable domain is DVKVTQSSRYLVKRTGEKVFLECVQDMDHENMFWYRQDPGLGLRLIYFSYDVKMKEKGDIPEGYSVSREKKERFSLILESASTNQTSMYLCASSFPLRDRRSYEQYFGPGTRLTVT.

The chain carries TRBV6-5 and TRBJ2-2, with 7 bases lining up with TRBD2. Germline CDR1 and CDR2: MNHEY and SVGAGI. The CDR3 runs to 16 residues. The J segment lost 1 base and the V segment lost 6 bases, leaving 8 bases of the junction unmatched. CDR3 DNA sequence: TGTGCCAGCAGACCGACTAGCCTTCTGAACACCGGGGAGCTGTTTTTT. It encodes CASRPTSLLNTGELFF.

This clonotype is a singleton in its sample. The chain has TRBV6-5 and TRBJ1-2; D is ambiguous. This CDR3 contains 13 residues. With 6 bases removed from V and 3 bases from J, the gap between germline ends came to 11 bases. Per germline, CDR1 MNHEY and CDR2 SVGAGI. The chain's CDR3 is CASSQTDYYGYTF. CDR3 sequence (DNA): TGTGCCAGCAGCCAAACAGATTACTATGGCTACACCTTC.

This clonotype was found a few times. The chain couples TRBV12-5 to TRBJ2-1; D not certain. The CDR3 runs 17 residues. Germline assignment: CDR1 LGHNT and CDR2 FRNRAP. The ends were cut back, 5 bases at V and 0 bases at J, with 17 bases in the middle. CDR3 nucleotides: TGTGCTAGTGGTATCCTCGCGGTGGGTAGCTCCTACAATGAGCAGTTCTTC. Its protein is CASGILAVGSSYNEQFF.

The J gene is TRBJ1-2, the V gene TRBV3-1; D call uncertain. The CDR3 runs to 13 residues. V dropped 2 bases and J dropped 3 bases, with 7 bases sitting between them. Per the germline V gene, CDR1 is LGHDT and CDR2 is YNNKEL (reference sequence). The CDR3: CASSQYPDYGYTF. CDR3 coding DNA: TGTGCCAGCAGCCAATATCCGGACTATGGCTACACCTTC.

The chain links TRBV20-1 to TRBJ2-5, with D possibly TRBD2 on 5 matching bases. The CDR3 extends over 13 amino acids. The V and J ends lost 0 bases and 1 base respectively, with 6 bases between them. Germline CDR1 DFQATT, CDR2 SNEGSKA (reference sequence). CDR3 sequence reads: CSAREGAQETQYF. Here the CDR3 DNA reads TGCAGTGCTAGAGAGGGAGCCCAAGAGACCCAGTACTTC.

The chain links TRBV29-1 to TRBJ2-3, with 9 bases matching TRBD1. The CDR3 consists of 15 residues. Germline assignment: CDR1 SQVTM and CDR2 ANQGSEA. V was clipped by 5 bases and J by 1 base; unmatched bases: 7. Here the CDR3 reads CSVRRTGGGTDTQYF. The CDR3 DNA is TGCAGCGTTCGACGAACAGGGGGCGGCACAGATACGCAGTATTTT.

The chain has TRBV20-1 and TRBJ2-5; D not resolved. The CDR3 is 12 residues long. Germline lookup yields CDR1 DFQATT and CDR2 SNEGSKA (reference sequence). The V and J ends lost 6 bases and 3 bases respectively, with 11 bases between them. CDR3 sequence: CSAPWAEETQYF. CDR3 coding DNA: TGCAGTGCGCCCTGGGCGGAAGAGACCCAGTACTTC.

The chain recombines TRBV20-1 with TRBJ1-2, with D hard to call. Deletions cut 3 bases from V and 7 bases from J, with 9 bases between. CDR1 and CDR2 (germline): DFQATT, SNEGSKA (reference sequence). CDR3 length: 11 amino acids. DNA for the CDR3: TGCAGTGCTAGTGCCTTAAGTGGCTACACCTTC. Its protein product is CSASALSGYTF.

This chain connects TRBV5-6 to TRBJ2-4, with 8 bases lining up with TRBD1. The DNA end is a closer match to TRBJ2-7, so the J assignment may be wrong. CDR1 is SGHDT and CDR2 is YYEEEE in the germline V gene. The CDR3 is 15 amino acids. This chain's CDR3 is CASSNRGQGLYEQYF. The DNA of the CDR3 is TGTGCCAGCAGCAACAGAGGACAGGGACTCTACGAGCAGTACTTC.

V and J are TRBV12-3 or TRBV12-4 and TRBJ1-5; D may be TRBD1 (5 bases). V shed 5 bases and J shed 5 bases, with 16 bases lying between them. The CDR3 contains 15 residues. In DNA, the CDR3 is TGTGCCAGCAGTCCTCGGGGTATAGGGGATCAGCCCCAGCATTTT. It codes for CASSPRGIGDQPQHF.

This rearrangement joins TRBV11-1 to TRBJ1-2; D might be TRBD1 (6 bases). Germline V gene lookup returns CDR1 SGHAT and CDR2 FQDESV (reference sequence). This CDR3 is 14 amino acids long. V lost 4 bases and J 4 bases, leaving 13 bases between the germline ends. The CDR3 sequence: CASSSGDGGYGYTF. For the CDR3, the DNA is TGTGCCAGCAGCTCAGGGGATGGTGGCTATGGCTACACCTTC.

This clonotype was seen a few times. The chain uses TRBV6-6 and TRBJ2-1; 8 bases agree with TRBD2. Per germline, CDR1 MNHNY and CDR2 SVGAGI (reference sequence). The CDR3 runs to 14 residues. The junction had 5 bases not matched to a gene; V was cut back by 7 bases and J by 3 bases. CDR3 residues: CASNQLADYNEQFF. The CDR3 DNA reads TGTGCCAGCAACCAACTAGCGGACTACAATGAGCAGTTCTTC.

The chain employs TRBV7-8 and TRBJ2-3; 9 bases line up with TRBD1. The CDR3 runs 19 residues. Germline lookup yields CDR1 SGHVS and CDR2 FQNEAQ. After removal of 1 base from V and 6 bases from J, the junction contained 17 bases not matched to a gene. CDR3 loop: CASSLDTWNPGQGEDTQYF. DNA for the CDR3: TGTGCCAGCAGCTTAGATACGTGGAATCCGGGACAGGGAGAGGATACGCAGTATTTT.

The CDR3 sequence: CSVEGQKSPPSTDTQYF. CDR3 DNA: TGCAGCGTTGAAGGTCAGAAGAGTCCACCTAGCACAGATACGCAGTATTTT. The chain is built from TRBV29-1 and TRBJ2-3; the D is unclear. V lost 1 base to trimming and J lost 0 bases, with 17 bases between them. The CDR3 length is 17 residues. CDR1 SQVTM and CDR2 ANQGSEA come from the germline V gene.

This clonotype appeared a few times. V and J are TRBV12-3 or TRBV12-4 and TRBJ2-7; D perhaps matches TRBD1 (5 bases). The V end was cut by 4 bases, the J end by 6 bases, with 16 bases between. This CDR3 comprises 14 residues. The CDR3 DNA reads TGTGCCAGCAGTTCTCTTAGGACACCCCTCGAGCAGTACTTC. Amino acid sequence: CASSSLRTPLEQYF.

The rearrangement joins TRBV6-5 to TRBJ2-1, with 7 bases identical to TRBD2. J lost 12 bases, V lost 6 bases, and 8 bases had no gene match. Per germline, CDR1 MNHEY and CDR2 SVGAGI. The CDR3 loop spans 12 amino acids. The CDR3 region has the DNA TGTGCCAGCAGCCCCGGGGGGACGGTGCAGTTCTTC. As protein: CASSPGGTVQFF.

The chain recombines TRBV25-1 with TRBJ1-2, with D perhaps matching TRBD1 (5 bases). Germline CDR1 is MGHDK and CDR2 is SYGVNS. The germline V and J ends were trimmed by 3 bases and 7 bases, with 9 bases remaining between them. This CDR3 is built from 12 residues. CDR3 sequence: CASSDRETGYTF. CDR3 DNA: TGTGCCAGCAGTGACAGGGAAACTGGCTACACCTTC.

The J gene is TRBJ1-6, the V gene TRBV9, with 7 bases aligning to TRBD1. V gave up 4 bases and J gave up 2 bases; unmatched junction bases: 3. Germline values: CDR1 SGDLS, CDR2 YYNGEE. The CDR3 totals 15 residues. The CDR3 loop is CASSRTGAYNSPLHF. CDR3 DNA sequence: TGTGCCAGCAGCAGAACAGGGGCCTATAATTCACCCCTCCACTTT.

The chain links TRBV20-1 to TRBJ2-1; no definite D call. The CDR3 sequence is 12 residues long. Germline assignment: CDR1 DFQATT and CDR2 SNEGSKA (reference sequence). Trimming removed 3 bases from V and 6 bases from J, with 9 bases in between. The DNA of the CDR3 is TGCAGTGCTAGGGGCCCTTCCAATGAGCAGTTCTTC. This gives the protein CSARGPSNEQFF.